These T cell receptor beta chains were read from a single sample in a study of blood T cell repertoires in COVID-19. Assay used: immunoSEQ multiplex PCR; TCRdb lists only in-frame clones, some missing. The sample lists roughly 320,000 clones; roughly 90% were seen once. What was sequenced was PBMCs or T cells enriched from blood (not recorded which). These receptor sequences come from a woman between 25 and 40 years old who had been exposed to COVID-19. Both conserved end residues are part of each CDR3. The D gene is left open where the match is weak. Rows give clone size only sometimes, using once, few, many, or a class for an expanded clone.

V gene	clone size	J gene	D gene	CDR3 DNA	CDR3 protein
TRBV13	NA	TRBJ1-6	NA	TGTGCCAGCAGCTTCCAGGGAACAAGTTCACCCCTCCACTTT	CASSFQGTSSPLHF
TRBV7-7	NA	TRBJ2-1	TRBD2	TGTGCCAGCAACTTTAGACGGGCTAGCGGGGAAGCCTACAATGAGCAGTTCTTC	CASNFRRASGEAYNEQFF
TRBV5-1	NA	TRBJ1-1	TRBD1	TGCGCCAGCAGCACCTTGGGACAGGGCACTGAAGCTTTCTTT	CASSTLGQGTEAFF
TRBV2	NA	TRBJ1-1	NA	TGTGCCAGCGGCCAGGATTGGAACACTGAAGCTTTCTTT	CASGQDWNTEAFF
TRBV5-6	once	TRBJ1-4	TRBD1	TGTGCCAGCAGCTCCCGCAGATACAGGGGGCGAAATGAAAAACTGTTTTTT	CASSSRRYRGRNEKLFF
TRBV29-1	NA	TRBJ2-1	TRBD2	TGCAGCGTTGAAGGAGTAGCGGGGGGGACCTCCTACAATGAGCAGTTCTTC	CSVEGVAGGTSYNEQFF
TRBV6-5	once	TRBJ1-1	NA	TGTGCCAGCATGAGCAGCTCGGGGATGAACACTGAAGCTTTCTTT	CASMSSSGMNTEAFF
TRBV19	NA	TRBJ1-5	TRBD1	TGTGCCAGTAGCCCCTCCCGGGACAGGGGCAATCAGCCCCAGCATTTT	CASSPSRDRGNQPQHF
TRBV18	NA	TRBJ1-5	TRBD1	TGTGCCAGCTCATCAACAAAGGGACAGAGTAATCAGCCCCAGCATTTT	CASSSTKGQSNQPQHF
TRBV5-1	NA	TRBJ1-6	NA	TGCGCCAGCAGCGACACCCGGGGCTATAATTCACCCCTCCACTTT	CASSDTRGYNSPLHF
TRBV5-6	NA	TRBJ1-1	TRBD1	TGTGCCAGCAGTCCTCCCCTCGGGACAGCCAACACTGAAGCTTTCTTT	CASSPPLGTANTEAFF
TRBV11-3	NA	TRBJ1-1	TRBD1	TGTGCCAGCAGCACAGGGGGCAGAAACACTGAAGCTTTCTTT	CASSTGGRNTEAFF
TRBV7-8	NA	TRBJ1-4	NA	TGTGCCAGCAGCACCCGTTCCAGGGAAACTGAAAAACTGTTTTTT	CASSTRSRETEKLFF
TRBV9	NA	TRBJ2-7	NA	TGTGCCAGCAGCCCGACAGTTCCTAGTCCCGAGCAGTACTTC	CASSPTVPSPEQYF
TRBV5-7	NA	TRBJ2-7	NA	TGTGCCAGCAGCTTGGGAGGCCAGTCAAGCTCCTACGAGCAGTACTTC	CASSLGGQSSSYEQYF
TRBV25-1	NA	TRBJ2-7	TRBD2	TGTGCCAGCAGTGGCCCGCGGGGGGCCATCACAACTTTCTACGAGCAGTACTTC	CASSGPRGAITTFYEQYF
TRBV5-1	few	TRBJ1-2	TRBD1	TGCGCCAGCAGCTTGGGCGGACAGGGGAATCTCTATGGCTACACCTTC	CASSLGGQGNLYGYTF
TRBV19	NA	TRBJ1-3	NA	TGTGCCAGTAAGTGGCTCTCTGGAAACACCATATATTTT	CASKWLSGNTIYF
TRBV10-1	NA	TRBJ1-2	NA	TGCGCCAGCAGTGAGGGACAGTCATATGGCTACACCTTC	CASSEGQSYGYTF
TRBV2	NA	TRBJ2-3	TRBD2	TGTGCCAGCATCCTAGCGGGGGGCCTAAGCACAGATACGCAGTATTTT	CASILAGGLSTDTQYF
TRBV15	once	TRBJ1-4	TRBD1	TGTGCCACCAGCAGAGAAGGACAGGGGGGATACCTTGAAAAACTGTTTTTT	CATSREGQGGYLEKLFF
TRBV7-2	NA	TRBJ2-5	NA	TGTGCCAGCAGCTATACCACTCTTGGTGAGACCCAGTACTTC	CASSYTTLGETQYF
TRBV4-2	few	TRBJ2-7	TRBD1	TGTGCCAGCAGCCAACGTCGGACAGGGCACGACGAGCAGTACTTC	CASSQRRTGHDEQYF
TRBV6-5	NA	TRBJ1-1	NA	TGTGCCACCATTCAAACAGGTGGAGCTTTCTTT	CATIQTGGAFF
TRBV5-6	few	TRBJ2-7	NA	TGTGCCAGCAGCTTGGCAGAAGGGGTTTACGAGCAGTACTTC	CASSLAEGVYEQYF
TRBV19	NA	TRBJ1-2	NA	TGTGCCAGTAGTATTGGGCGGGCTGTCAGCTACACCTTC	CASSIGRAVSYTF
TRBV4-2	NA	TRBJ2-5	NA	TGTGCCAGCAGCCAAGGAATCAGGCAGACAGAGACCCAGTACTTC	CASSQGIRQTETQYF
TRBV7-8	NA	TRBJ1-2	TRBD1	TGTGCCAGCAGCTCTTACAGGGGGCGCGAAGGCTACACCTTC	CASSSYRGREGYTF
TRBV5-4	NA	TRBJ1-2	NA	TGTGCCAGCAGCCACCCGGGGGGCGCGGAAGGCTACACCTTC	CASSHPGGAEGYTF
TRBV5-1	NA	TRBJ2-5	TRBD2	TGCGCCAGCAGCTTGATGGGGACTAGCGTAGAGACCCAGTACTTC	CASSLMGTSVETQYF
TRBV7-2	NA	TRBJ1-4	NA	TGTGCCAGCAGCCTAACGGTTACGTTTGGGGGCAGGCGTGAAAAACTGTTTTTT	CASSLTVTFGGRREKLFF
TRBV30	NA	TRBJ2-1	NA	TGTGCCTGGAGTGTAGGAGGGTGGTCCGCTGAGCAGTTCTTC	CAWSVGGWSAEQFF
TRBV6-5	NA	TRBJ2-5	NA	TGTGCCAGCAGTTACGTCAGTGAAGAGACCCAGTACTTC	CASSYVSEETQYF
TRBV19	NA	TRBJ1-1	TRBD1	TGTGCCAGTAGTGCGGACAGGGAAGGGAACACTGAAGCTTTCTTT	CASSADREGNTEAFF
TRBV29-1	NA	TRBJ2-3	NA	TGCAGCGTTGAGGGCGCTAGCACAGATACGCAGTATTTT	CSVEGASTDTQYF
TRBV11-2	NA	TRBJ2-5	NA	TGTGCCAGCAGCTTAGAAGGCAGGCAAGAGACCCAGTACTTC	CASSLEGRQETQYF
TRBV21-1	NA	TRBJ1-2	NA	TGTGCCAGCAGCAAATCTCTTACAGGGGGCTCTGGCTACACCTTC	CASSKSLTGGSGYTF
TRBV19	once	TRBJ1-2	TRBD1	TGTGCCAGTAGTGACAGGGTTCACTATGGCTACACCTTC	CASSDRVHYGYTF
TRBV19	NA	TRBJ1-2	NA	TGTGCCAGTAGTCCCCACGAACTTATCCTACTCTATGGCTACACCTTC	CASSPHELILLYGYTF
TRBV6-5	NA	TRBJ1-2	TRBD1	TGTGCCAGCAGCCCCGGACAGGGAAGGTTCTATGGCTACACCTTC	CASSPGQGRFYGYTF
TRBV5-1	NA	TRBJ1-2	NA	TGCGCCAGCAGCCCTGGCGGGGCGACTAACTATGGCTACACCTTC	CASSPGGATNYGYTF